The entry below gives a single T cell receptor beta chain sequence along with its context. Trimming left V 1 base short and J 0 bases short, with 7 bases between. Germline assignment: CDR1 LNHNV and CDR2 YYDKDF (reference sequence). There are 16 residues in the CDR3. The data are from a study of blood T cell repertoires in COVID-19. The data were produced by immunoSEQ multiplex PCR, yet TCRdb's version contains in-frame clones alone and is incomplete. The sample contains just over 300,000 clones, 90% of which appear only once. This receptor was identified in a woman younger than 30 with acute COVID-19. V and J are TRBV15 and TRBJ1-6; no reliable D call. Sequenced input: PBMCs or T cells enriched from blood (not recorded which). The CDR3 spells CATSRGGSSYNSPLHF. The CDR3 DNA reads as TGTGCCACCAGCAGAGGAGGGTCCTCCTATAATTCACCCCTCCACTTT.